This T cell receptor beta chain was sequenced for a study of beta chain features in type 1 diabetes (dated by TCRdb to the late 2010s). Concerning the study at large: Mean age, gender distribution, total cell number and subset yield did not differ between patients and healthy donors. Across all samples, some 99 million sorted cells were examined, and cell number per subset correlated strongly with RNA yield. The study compared TCRB repertoires of sorted circulating CD4+ T cell subsets between recently diagnosed type 1 diabetes patients and matched healthy donors. Naive and central memory subsets were obtained from all 30 or so donors, but regulatory and stem cell-like memory subsets were isolated from only 8 patients and roughly eight healthy donors. What the work shows at the level of the full study, not this receptor alone: Type 1 diabetes patients showed a moderate but significant shortening of TCRB CDR3 length in all four CD4+ subsets. Shorter templates might have been favored by PCR, but patient and control samples were amplified and corrected together, so both groups would have been affected equally by any skew. Naive, central memory and regulatory TCRB repertoires appeared to be more alike among patients than among healthy donors. Patients with type 1 diabetes made fewer insertions and deleted more nucleotides at VDJ recombination sites, implying thymic rearrangement abnormalities. Sequencing cDNA rather than genomic DNA could over-represent highly expressing activated cells, although activation and CD3 levels did not differ between groups. Because the HLA sub-analyses included only small numbers of individuals, any influence of HLA type on TCRB rearrangement was left unresolved.

Each donor gave one peripheral blood draw, approximately 110 mL on average, collected into heparinised tubes. Naive, central memory, regulatory and stem cell-like memory CD4+ T cells were sorted on a BD FACSAria II using a panel including CD45RO, CCR7, CD25, CD127, CD95 and CD27. A purity above 95% was achieved for all sorted populations. PBMCs were isolated right away by Lymphoprep density gradient centrifugation and were stained directly, without culture. So that batch effects would be minimized, each experiment stained and sorted samples in pairs, pairing one healthy donor with one patient. The entire isolated RNA was reverse transcribed using the High Capacity cDNA Reverse Transcription Kit, and thus expressed TCRB transcripts were sequenced. Naive, central memory and regulatory T cell samples underwent deep immunoSEQ sequencing, averaging around 3.6 million total reads per sample. Sorted cells were lysed in RLT buffer and RNA was extracted with DNase-treated RNeasy Micro or Mini kits, depending on cell number. To prevent cross-contamination, each cell subset was processed individually, whereas patient and healthy donor samples were processed jointly. The immunoSEQ multiplex PCR was used to amplify TCRB sequences from cDNA, yielding 87-bp fragments that span the CDR3 region. Amplicons were sequenced on the Illumina HiSeq platform. For the original study's pipeline: PCR bias was corrected computationally using synthetic template baselines, and reads within Hamming distance 2 were collapsed, with unmergeable singletons discarded. Reads were aligned to IMGT to assign V, D and J genes, CDR3 length, and insertions or deletions at six rearrangement sites. Clonotype counts were normalized to sorted cell number within each subset before computing true diversity and Gini coefficients with the tcR R package. The overlap coefficient, calculated on TCRB nucleotide sequences, was used to quantify repertoire sharing. As stored in TCRdb, this immuneACCESS dataset retains in-frame rearrangements with V and J assigned. A fraction of the clones does not appear; measured against another copy, unresolved V genes explain less than half of the discrepancy, and the remainder lacks a known reason. For V, J and clone size, that table is used; D and trimming come from the DNA. In this sample the table shows 100,000 to 150,000 clones, 7.5% to 9.5% of which occur a single time. The ten largest make up about 0.7% of the sample.

The junction shows trimming of 4 bases on V and 7 bases on J, plus 11 bases between the germline ends. The germline V gene specifies SQVTM as CDR1 and ANQGSEA as CDR2. Measured from the cysteine to the phenylalanine, the CDR3 is 11 residues long. The retained sequence is limited to the CDR3, 33 bases, with the frame set at the first base. This clone occurred a few times. Its antigen remains undetermined. No qualities accompany the bases; no much larger clone lies one base away. The chain links TRBV29-1 with TRBJ2-7; the D segment cannot be called with confidence. The source of this sequence is a man aged 25-40 years with type 1 diabetes. Specimen: central memory CD4+ T cells from blood. The nucleotides read TGCAGCGTTGGGGCCCTTAGGGAGCAGTACTTC. This gives the protein CSVGALREQYF.